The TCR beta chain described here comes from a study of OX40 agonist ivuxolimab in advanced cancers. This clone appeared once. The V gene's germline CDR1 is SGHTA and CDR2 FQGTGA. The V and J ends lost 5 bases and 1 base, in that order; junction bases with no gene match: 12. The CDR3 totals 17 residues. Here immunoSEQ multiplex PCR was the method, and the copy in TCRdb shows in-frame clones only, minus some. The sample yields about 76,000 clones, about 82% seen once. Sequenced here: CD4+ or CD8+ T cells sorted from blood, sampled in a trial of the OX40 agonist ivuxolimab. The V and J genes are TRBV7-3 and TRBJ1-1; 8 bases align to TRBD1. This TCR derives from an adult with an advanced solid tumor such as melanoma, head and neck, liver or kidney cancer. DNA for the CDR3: TGTGCCAGCAGCCCAGGGCCAGGACAGGGAGGGAACACTGAAGCTTTCTTT. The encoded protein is CASSPGPGQGGNTEAFF.